This record looks at one T cell receptor (beta chain) sequence and its context. Its antigen is unidentified. In germline, CDR1 is SGHKS, CDR2 YYEKEE (reference sequence). CDR3 length: 18 residues. Trimming removed 2 bases from V and 5 bases from J; junction bases left unmatched: 14. The sample is drawn from a study of T cell responses to AZD1222 COVID-19 vaccine. Findings and limits, study-wide: Just a handful of AZD1222 recipients tested seropositive at baseline. Repertoire collection took place solely once the T cell response had peaked. It should be noted that donors were predominantly white British and more often female, and clonal diversity was possibly underestimated.

Assay used: immunoSEQ multiplex PCR; TCRdb lists only in-frame clones, some missing. Of 100,000 to 130,000 clones listed, roughly 87% are singletons. This receptor was taken from an adult in good health. The chain is built from TRBV5-5 and TRBJ1-5, with TRBD1 matching over 9 bases. Material: peripheral blood, obtained on day 0 of AZD1222 vaccination. CDR3 in amino acids: CASSFTFRDRVVDQPQHF. As DNA, the CDR3 is TGTGCCAGCAGCTTTACATTCCGGGACAGGGTCGTCGATCAGCCCCAGCATTTT.